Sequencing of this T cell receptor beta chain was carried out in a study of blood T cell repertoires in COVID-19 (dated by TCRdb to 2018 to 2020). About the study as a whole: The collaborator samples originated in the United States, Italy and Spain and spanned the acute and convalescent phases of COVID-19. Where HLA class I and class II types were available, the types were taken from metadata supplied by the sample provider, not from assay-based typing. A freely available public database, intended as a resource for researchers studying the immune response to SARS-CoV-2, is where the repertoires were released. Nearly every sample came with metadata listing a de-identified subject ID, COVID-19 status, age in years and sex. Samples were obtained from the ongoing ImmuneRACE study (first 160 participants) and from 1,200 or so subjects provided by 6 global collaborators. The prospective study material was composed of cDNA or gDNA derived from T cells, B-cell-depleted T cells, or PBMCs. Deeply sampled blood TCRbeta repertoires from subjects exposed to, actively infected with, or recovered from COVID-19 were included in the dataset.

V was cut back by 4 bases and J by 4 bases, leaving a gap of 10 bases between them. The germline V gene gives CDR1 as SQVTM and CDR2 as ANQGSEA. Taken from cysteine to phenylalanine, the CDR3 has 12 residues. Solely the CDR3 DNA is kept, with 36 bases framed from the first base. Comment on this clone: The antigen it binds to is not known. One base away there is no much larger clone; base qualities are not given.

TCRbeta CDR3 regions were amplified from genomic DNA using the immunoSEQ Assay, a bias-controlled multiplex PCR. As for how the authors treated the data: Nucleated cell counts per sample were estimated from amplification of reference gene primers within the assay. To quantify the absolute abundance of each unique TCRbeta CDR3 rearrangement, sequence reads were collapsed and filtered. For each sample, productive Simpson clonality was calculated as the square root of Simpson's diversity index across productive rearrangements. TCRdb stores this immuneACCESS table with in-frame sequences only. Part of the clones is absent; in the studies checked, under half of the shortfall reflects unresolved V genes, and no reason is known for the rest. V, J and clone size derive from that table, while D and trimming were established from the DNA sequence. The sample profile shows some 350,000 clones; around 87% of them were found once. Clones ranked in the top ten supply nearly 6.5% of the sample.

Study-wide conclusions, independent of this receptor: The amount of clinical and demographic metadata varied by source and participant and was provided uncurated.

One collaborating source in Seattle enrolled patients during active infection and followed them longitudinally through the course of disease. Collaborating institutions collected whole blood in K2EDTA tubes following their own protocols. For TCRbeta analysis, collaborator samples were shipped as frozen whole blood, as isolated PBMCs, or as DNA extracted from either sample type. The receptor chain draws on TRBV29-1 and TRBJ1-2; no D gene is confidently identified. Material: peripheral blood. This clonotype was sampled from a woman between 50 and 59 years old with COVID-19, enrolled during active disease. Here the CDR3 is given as CSVVDTRYGYTF. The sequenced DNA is TGCAGCGTTGTTGACACTCGCTATGGCTACACCTTC.